The entry that follows covers one TCR beta chain sequence. The ends were cut back, 3 bases at V and 3 bases at J, with 10 bases in the middle. Germline V CDR1 and CDR2: SQVTM, ANQGSEA. The CDR3 sequence is 13 residues long. The record originates from a study of blood T cell repertoires in COVID-19. Across the whole study: In each case, the material was cDNA or gDNA derived from T cells, B-cell-depleted T cells, or PBMCs.

Authors' processing steps: Scientists estimated how many nucleated cells there were by amplifying reference gene primers. Assay used: immunoSEQ multiplex PCR; TCRdb lists only in-frame clones, some missing. V and J calls and clone size are copied from that table; D and trimming were computed from the DNA. The data contain 180,000 or so clones, roughly 88% of them seen just once; the ten biggest clones take up 6.5% to 8.5%. Seattle-derived patients entered the study during active infection and were followed longitudinally. The receptor was derived from a woman aged 40 to 50 with COVID-19, enrolled during active disease. Sequencing input: peripheral blood. The chain employs TRBV29-1 and TRBJ2-3, with TRBD2 as a possible D gene (5 bases). CDR3 nucleotides: TGCAGCGTTGACGGAGGCAATACAGATACGCAGTATTTT. It codes for CSVDGGNTDTQYF.